The 30 T cell receptor beta chains given below trace back to one sample, sequenced in a study of somatic mutations in cytotoxic T cells in rheumatoid arthritis. Using immunoSEQ multiplex PCR, the repertoire was profiled, and TCRdb retains in-frame clones only, with some absent. This sample has 7,000 to 9,500 clones, with almost 80% found just once. Source material: CD8+ T cells sorted from blood. These receptors were collected from an adult with rheumatoid arthritis.

This chain connects TRBV5-4 to TRBJ1-2; TRBD1 agrees at 10 bases. The germline V gene has CDR1 SGHNT and CDR2 YYREEE (reference sequence). The V and J ends lost 4 bases and 5 bases, in that order; junction bases with no gene match: 5. CDR3 length: 14 amino acids. The DNA of the CDR3 is TGTGCCAGCAGCCCGACAGGGGGCCGGTATGGCTACACCTTC. This sequence encodes CASSPTGGRYGYTF.

V gene TRBV19 combines with J gene TRBJ2-7; TRBD2 aligns across 7 bases. The V and J ends lost 10 bases and 2 bases, in that order; junction bases with no gene match: 8. From germline, CDR1 is LNHDA and CDR2 SQIVND (reference sequence). There are 13 residues in the CDR3. The CDR3 DNA sequence: TGTGCCACGGAGAGAGCGGGAACCTACGAGCAGTACTTC. Encoded protein: CATERAGTYEQYF.

V gene TRBV21-1 combines with J gene TRBJ2-1; no check of the table's D call, TRBD1, against the DNA was made. TRBV21-1 is deemed a pseudogene. The length of the CDR3 is 17 residues. CDR3 coding DNA: TGTGCCAGCAGCAAACCTCCGGGACAGGGGGCCAACAATGAGCAGTTCTTC. Residues: CASSKPPGQGANNEQFF.

V and J are TRBV7-9 and TRBJ2-1; the D is unclear. The ends were cut back, 2 bases at V and 5 bases at J, with 4 bases in the middle. CDR3 length: 12 amino acids. Germline values: CDR1 SEHNR, CDR2 FQNEAQ (reference sequence). CDR3 sequence: CASSLLNNEQFF. As DNA, the CDR3 is TGTGCCAGCAGCTTATTGAACAATGAGCAGTTCTTC. The entire variable domain, with the rest obtained from reference TRBV7-9 and TRBJ2-1, is as follows: DTGVSQNPRHKITKRGQNVTFRCDPISEHNRLYWYRQTLGQGPEFLTYFQNEAQLEKSRLLSDRFSAERPKGSFSTLEIQRTEQGDSAMYLCASSLLNNEQFFGPGTRLTVL.

This clone showed up just a few times. CDR3 bases: TGTGCCAGCCGGGGCGAGGCTTTCTTT. Translation gives CASRGEAFF. This rearrangement joins TRBV6-5 to TRBJ1-1; possibly TRBD1 for D (5 bases). The CDR3 sequence is 9 residues long. Trimming took off 8 bases at V and 11 bases at J, with 9 bases between the two ends. Per germline, CDR1 MNHEY and CDR2 SVGAGI.

This sequence joins TRBV4-1 and TRBJ2-1; unclear D gene. CDR3 length equals 12 residues. V shed 0 bases and J shed 10 bases, with 7 bases lying between them. Germline V CDR1 and CDR2: MGHRA, YSYEKL. CDR3 DNA: TGCGCCAGCAGCCAAGATGGAAGCGAGCAGTTCTTC. Protein sequence: CASSQDGSEQFF.

The chain couples TRBV2 to TRBJ2-4; 11 nucleotides align to TRBD1. The CDR3 runs to 21 residues. Germline V CDR1 and CDR2: SNHLY, FYNNEI. With 2 bases clipped from V and 0 bases from J, the junction kept 15 bases outside the gene matches. The CDR3, as DNA: TGTGCCAGCAGTGAAAGGCCGCCCGGGACAGGGGGGACGCTAGCCAAAAACATTCAGTACTTC. This codes for CASSERPPGTGGTLAKNIQYF.

The chain uses TRBV27 and TRBJ2-7; 12 bases fit TRBD2. This CDR3 has 15 amino acids. Germline trimming cut 5 bases from V and 7 bases from J; bases unmatched to any gene: 9. Germline V gene lookup returns CDR1 MNHEY and CDR2 SMNVEV (reference sequence). CDR3 DNA sequence: TGTGCCAGCAGTACGCTGACTAGCGGGAGAGGGGAGCAGTACTTC. Protein product: CASSTLTSGRGEQYF.

CDR3: CASSLVGAGNNEQFF. The CDR3 DNA follows: TGTGCCAGCAGCTTAGTAGGGGCAGGGAACAATGAGCAGTTCTTC. The genes are TRBV11-3 and TRBJ2-1; maybe TRBD1 (5 bases). V lost 1 base and J 5 bases, leaving 12 bases between the germline ends. From germline, CDR1 is SGHNT and CDR2 YENEEA. The CDR3 has 15 amino acids.

This chain joins TRBV27 and TRBJ1-1; D gene unclear. Germline lookup yields CDR1 MNHEY and CDR2 SMNVEV (reference sequence). V dropped 0 bases and J dropped 1 base, with 12 bases sitting between them. The CDR3 is made up of 16 amino acids. For the CDR3, the DNA is TGTGCCAGCAGTTTATCTGCCCACACGCCGAACACTGAAGCTTTCTTT. Translation gives CASSLSAHTPNTEAFF.

The J gene is TRBJ1-2, the V gene TRBV5-5, with D unclear. The CDR3 covers 13 residues. Germline loops: CDR1 SGHKS, CDR2 YYEKEE (reference sequence). V lost 2 bases and J 6 bases, leaving 11 bases between the germline ends. CDR3 nucleotide sequence: TGTGCCAGCAGCTTCTTAGGCGGGGATGGCTACACCTTC. The encoded protein is CASSFLGGDGYTF.

The CDR3 here is CASSIGDFSGNTIYF. The DNA for the CDR3 is TGTGCCAGTAGTATTGGGGATTTCTCTGGAAACACCATATATTTT. This rearrangement joins TRBV19 to TRBJ1-3; no definite D call. The CDR3 covers 15 residues. V lost 3 bases and J 0 bases, leaving 9 bases between the germline ends. CDR1 is LNHDA and CDR2 is SQIVND in the germline V gene (reference sequence). Full variable domain (missing parts from reference TRBV19 and TRBJ1-3): DGGITQSPKYLFRKEGQNVTLSCEQNLNHDAMYWYRQDPGQGLRLIYYSQIVNDFQKGDIAEGYSVSREKKESFPLTVTSAQKNPTAFYLCASSIGDFSGNTIYFGEGSWLTVV.

The V and J genes are TRBV6-6 and TRBJ1-2, with 7 bases identical to TRBD1. The CDR3 runs 15 residues. Losses at the gene ends were 0 bases for V and 3 bases for J; bases not matched to a gene: 4. Germline V gene lookup returns CDR1 MNHNY and CDR2 SVGAGI (reference sequence). CDR3 sequence reads: CASSYSIGTDYGYTF. CDR3 nucleotides: TGTGCCAGCAGTTACTCGATCGGGACAGACTATGGCTACACCTTC.

The rearrangement links TRBV12-2 to TRBJ2-3; no check of the table's D call, TRBD2, against the DNA was made. TRBV12-2 is an annotated pseudogene. This CDR3 contains 15 residues. CDR3 loop: CASRPPSGRIDTQYF. Here the CDR3 DNA reads TGTGCAAGTCGGCCACCTAGCGGGAGGATAGATACGCAGTATTTT.

For the CDR3, the DNA is TGTGCCACCAGCAGAGATGGACAGGGTAGAAATGAGCAGTTCTTC. This sequence encodes CATSRDGQGRNEQFF. The rearrangement links TRBV15 to TRBJ2-1, with TRBD1 matching over 8 bases. The germline gives CDR1 LNHNV, CDR2 YYDKDF (reference sequence). The ends lost 0 bases at V and 7 bases at J; junction bases unmatched: 5. The CDR3 has 15 residues.

The chain uses TRBV11-2 and TRBJ2-7; D gene ambiguous. Germline V lookup: CDR1 SGHAT, CDR2 FQNNGV. Trimming pared 1 base from V and 3 bases from J, leaving 7 bases between. The CDR3 runs to 13 residues. CDR3 DNA sequence: TGTGCCAGCAGCTTAGTCCTCGACTACGAGCAGTACTTC. Protein product: CASSLVLDYEQYF.

The V call is TRBV5-8, the J call TRBJ2-4; unclear D gene. CDR3 length: 14 residues. V was clipped by 0 bases and J by 3 bases, with 7 bases between them. Germline values: CDR1 SGHTS, CDR2 YDEGEE. CDR3 protein: CASSLDGNKNIQYF. In nucleotides, the CDR3 is TGTGCCAGCAGCTTGGATGGGAACAAAAACATTCAGTACTTC.

The chain employs TRBV2 and TRBJ2-5, with TRBD2 identical over 8 bases. The J call may be faulty, since TRBJ2-7 better matches the DNA end. The CDR3 spans 15 residues. Germline lookup yields CDR1 SNHLY and CDR2 FYNNEI. CDR3 sequence (DNA): TGTGCCAGCAGTGAAGGGACTAGCAGAACCTACGAGCAGTACTTC. Encoded protein: CASSEGTSRTYEQYF.

This sequence joins TRBV4-3 and TRBJ2-1; no reliable D call. With 0 bases removed from V and 0 bases from J, the gap between germline ends came to 9 bases. The CDR3 is made up of 16 amino acids. Germline lookup yields CDR1 LGHNA and CDR2 YSLEER. The CDR3 region is CASSQETPSSYNEQFF. Written as DNA, the CDR3 is TGCGCCAGCAGCCAAGAGACCCCCAGCTCCTACAATGAGCAGTTCTTC.

This chain joins TRBV6-5 and TRBJ2-3; the D gene is possibly TRBD2 (6 bases). The germline V gene encodes CDR1 MNHEY and CDR2 SVGAGI. There are 15 residues in the CDR3. V lost 0 bases, J lost 6 bases, and 13 bases lay in between. The CDR3 here is CASSYSSGAMDTQYF. In DNA, the CDR3 is TGTGCCAGCAGTTACTCTAGCGGAGCTATGGATACGCAGTATTTT.

This sequence joins TRBV4-3 and TRBJ2-5, with 8 bases matching TRBD1. V lost 4 bases to trimming and J lost 2 bases; unmatched junction nucleotides: 15. CDR3 length: 18 amino acids. Per germline, CDR1 LGHNA and CDR2 YSLEER. The CDR3 is CASSPSWQGTGEQETQYF. The CDR3 region has the DNA TGCGCCAGCAGCCCGAGTTGGCAGGGGACAGGTGAACAAGAGACCCAGTACTTC.

The chain uses TRBV9 and TRBJ1-2; possibly TRBD1 for D (5 bases). CDR1 is SGDLS, CDR2 YYNGEE, per germline. CDR3 size: 15 residues. V shed 0 bases and J shed 2 bases, with 11 bases lying between them. The CDR3 region has the DNA TGTGCCAGCAGCGTAGGCGGTGGGGGAAACTATGGCTACACCTTC. Translation gives CASSVGGGGNYGYTF.

CDR3 residues: CASRESGSARTDTQYF. In DNA, the CDR3 is TGTGCCAGCAGGGAAAGCGGGAGTGCGCGCACAGATACGCAGTATTTT. V usage is TRBV7-3 and J usage is TRBJ2-3, with TRBD2 matching over 8 bases. The CDR3 consists of 16 residues. Losses at the gene ends were 6 bases for V and 1 base for J; bases not matched to a gene: 9. Germline V lookup: CDR1 SGHTA, CDR2 FQGTGA.

V gene TRBV14 combines with J gene TRBJ1-1; D is perhaps TRBD1 (5 bases). CDR3 length: 13 residues. Per the germline V gene, CDR1 is SGHDN and CDR2 is FVKESK. The V end was cut by 4 bases, the J end by 3 bases, with 9 bases between. CDR3 in DNA: TGTGCCAGCAGCCCGGGACCCTACACTGAAGCTTTCTTT. Residues: CASSPGPYTEAFF.

This CDR3 is CASSLSVDYEQYF. As DNA, the CDR3 is TGTGCCAGCAGTTTATCAGTGGACTACGAGCAGTACTTC. This chain uses TRBV27 with TRBJ2-7, with unresolved D. The CDR3 loop spans 13 amino acids. With 0 bases removed from V and 3 bases from J, the gap between germline ends came to 6 bases. Germline V gene lookup returns CDR1 MNHEY and CDR2 SMNVEV (reference sequence).

In its sample, this clone was seen a few times. The rearrangement uses TRBV6-1 and TRBJ2-7, with 9 bases identical to TRBD2. With V trimmed by 6 bases and J by 1 base, 4 bases remained unmatched. CDR1 and CDR2 from the germline V gene are MNHNS and SASEGT. The CDR3 length is 14 residues. CDR3 sequence: CASSQAGGSYEQYF. The CDR3 DNA is TGTGCCAGCAGCCAAGCGGGAGGATCCTACGAGCAGTACTTC.

V is TRBV27 and J is TRBJ2-7; TRBD1 or TRBD2 may be the D gene (5 bases each). The V end lost 6 bases, the J end lost 2 bases, and 11 bases lay between the germline ends. The CDR3 has 13 amino acids. Germline V CDR1 and CDR2: MNHEY, SMNVEV (reference sequence). As DNA, the CDR3 is TGTGCCAGCAGCTGGGGACGAACCTACGAGCAGTACTTC. It translates to CASSWGRTYEQYF.

V is TRBV19 and J is TRBJ2-7; 8 nucleotides agree with TRBD1. The CDR3 has 15 amino acids. Per germline, CDR1 LNHDA and CDR2 SQIVND (reference sequence). V lost 1 base, J lost 2 bases, and 4 bases stayed unmatched. This CDR3 is CASSIGQGMTYEQYF. DNA of the CDR3: TGTGCCAGTAGTATAGGACAGGGGATGACCTACGAGCAGTACTTC.

The chain carries TRBV30 and TRBJ2-4; D remains unclear. Germline CDR1 is GTSNPN and CDR2 is SVGIG (reference sequence). This CDR3 spans 15 amino acids. Trimming cost V 0 bases and J 0 bases, with 9 bases left between them. This CDR3 reads CAWSVYSKAKNIQYF. CDR3 nucleotides: TGTGCCTGGAGTGTCTACAGTAAAGCCAAAAACATTCAGTACTTC.

The chain couples TRBV28 to TRBJ1-2, with D possibly being TRBD1 (5 bases). The CDR3 runs 16 residues. V was cut by 10 bases and J by 8 bases, with 29 bases left in between. Germline V gene data show CDR1 as MDHEN and CDR2 as SYDVKM. The CDR3 region has the DNA TGTGCCACCGACGATATGACAGAGACCAGCAAGAGGGGCTACACCTTC. Protein: CATDDMTETSKRGYTF.